The 24 T cell receptor beta chains in this list originate from one sample, sequenced in a study of blood T cells in healthy people across ages. Next came a second PCR, run for about 7 to 12 cycles, which used a sample-barcoded 5' primer along with a J-beta primer mix. TCRdb passed the 5' RACE reads through MiXCR, listing each CDR3 protein once. The sample shows some 1 million distinct CDR3 sequences, more than 35% of them seen only once. The sample comprised blood. Source of these receptors: a woman aged 55 to 70 in good health.

V is TRBV20-1 and J is TRBJ1-5, with 7 positions matching TRBD1. This CDR3 comprises 16 residues. The V gene's germline CDR1 is DFQATT and CDR2 SNEGSKA (reference sequence). J gave up 0 bases and V 5 bases, and 10 bases lay outside the gene matches. This CDR3 reads CSAGRQGAGSNQPQHF. The CDR3 DNA follows: TGCAGTGCTGGGAGACAGGGAGCGGGTAGCAATCAGCCCCAGCATTTT.

This chain uses TRBV13 with TRBJ2-1, with D possibly matching TRBD2 (6 bases). Trimming removed 5 bases at V and 7 bases at J, with 15 bases between. Germline V gives CDR1 PRHDT, CDR2 FYEKMQ (reference sequence). CDR3 length: 14 amino acids. The CDR3 loop reads CASSATLGGNEQFF. The CDR3 DNA reads as TGTGCCAGCAGCGCGACCCTTGGGGGGAATGAGCAGTTCTTC.

This clonotype was seen only once. This chain uses TRBV14 with TRBJ2-3, with 8 bases that match TRBD2. Germline V gene data show CDR1 as SGHDN and CDR2 as FVKESK. The V segment lost 3 bases and the J segment 0 bases; nucleotides outside the gene matches: 5. The CDR3 has 16 amino acids. The CDR3 loop is CASSHRSSGSTDTQYF. As DNA, the CDR3 is TGTGCCAGCAGCCACCGATCTAGCGGGAGCACAGATACGCAGTATTTT. The whole variable domain, remainder taken from reference TRBV14 and TRBJ2-3, is EAGVTQFPSHSVIEKGQTVTLRCDPISGHDNLYWYRRVMGKEIKFLLHFVKESKQDESGMPNNRFLAERTGGTYSTLKVQPAELEDSGVYFCASSHRSSGSTDTQYFGPGTRLTVL.

This clonotype showed up just a few times. The chain is built from TRBV20-1 and TRBJ2-1, with 10 bases identical to TRBD2. The CDR3 covers 14 residues. V shed 2 bases, J shed 7 bases, and the junction held 5 bases outside the gene matches. Looked up from germline, CDR1 is DFQATT and CDR2 is SNEGSKA (reference sequence). The DNA for the CDR3 is TGCAGTGCTAGACAAGCGGGAGGGCCTAATGAGCAGTTCTTC. Residues: CSARQAGGPNEQFF.

The chain combines TRBV6-1 with TRBJ1-2; D perhaps matches TRBD1 (5 bases). Looked up from germline, CDR1 is MNHNS and CDR2 is SASEGT. There are 12 residues in the CDR3. V was clipped by 3 bases and J by 8 bases, with 10 bases between them. The CDR3 spells CASSDHRIGYTF. Written as DNA, the CDR3 is TGTGCCAGCAGTGATCACAGGATAGGCTACACCTTC.

This rearrangement joins TRBV27 to TRBJ2-1; D call uncertain. This CDR3 has 14 amino acids. The V end was cut by 2 bases, the J end by 8 bases, with 13 bases between. The V gene's germline CDR1 is MNHEY and CDR2 SMNVEV (reference sequence). CDR3 protein: CASSLKTGRDEQFF. The CDR3 DNA reads TGTGCCAGCAGTTTAAAAACCGGCCGCGATGAGCAGTTCTTC.

V and J are TRBV20-1 and TRBJ1-2; no reliable D call. Germline V gives CDR1 DFQATT, CDR2 SNEGSKA (reference sequence). The CDR3 sequence is 12 residues long. V lost 0 bases and J lost 1, with 3 bases in between. The CDR3 here is CSARENNYGYTF. The CDR3 DNA reads as TGCAGTGCTAGAGAGAATAACTATGGCTACACCTTC.

This rearrangement joins TRBV6-2 or TRBV6-3 to TRBJ1-5, with D possibly TRBD1 on 6 matching bases. CDR1 is MNHEY, CDR2 SVGEGT, per germline. The CDR3 consists of 14 residues. V dropped 7 bases and J dropped 6 bases, with 16 bases sitting between them. This chain's CDR3 is CASKNWGGGQPQHF. The CDR3 DNA reads as TGTGCCAGCAAAAACTGGGGGGGCGGTCAGCCCCAGCATTTT.

This chain's CDR3 is CASSVGLETQYF. The CDR3 coding sequence is TGCGCCAGCAGCGTTGGGTTGGAGACCCAGTACTTC. V is TRBV5-1 and J is TRBJ2-5; no clear D gene. From germline, CDR1 is SGHRS and CDR2 YFSETQ. CDR3 length: 12 residues. V was clipped by 4 bases and J by 5 bases, with 9 bases between them.

This clonotype was counted only a few times. V usage is TRBV7-9 and J usage is TRBJ2-7, with 10 bases matching TRBD1. This CDR3 has 14 residues. V was pared by 5 bases and J by 5 bases, with 6 bases of the junction left unmatched. The germline V gene has CDR1 SEHNR and CDR2 FQNEAQ (reference sequence). The CDR3 protein is CASSPRQGADEQYF. CDR3 coding DNA: TGTGCCAGCAGCCCTAGACAGGGGGCGGACGAGCAGTACTTC.

This clonotype was observed a handful of times. The chain uses TRBV27 and TRBJ2-7, with D maybe TRBD2 (6 bases). CDR3 size: 14 residues. The germline V gene encodes CDR1 MNHEY and CDR2 SMNVEV (reference sequence). V dropped 3 bases and J dropped 3 bases, with 12 bases sitting between them. Here the CDR3 DNA reads TGTGCCAGCAGTTTCCGGTCGGGAGACTACGAGCAGTACTTC. The encoded protein is CASSFRSGDYEQYF.

The V and J genes are TRBV11-2 and TRBJ2-5; no clear D. Germline V lookup: CDR1 SGHAT, CDR2 FQNNGV. There are 15 residues in the CDR3. V lost 1 base and J lost 4, with 13 bases in between. The CDR3 loop reads CASSLGRAKVETQYF. In nucleotides, the CDR3 is TGTGCCAGCAGCTTAGGTCGTGCCAAGGTAGAGACCCAGTACTTC.

Only a few counts were recorded for this clonotype. This CDR3 reads CASSSLANTQYF. In DNA, the CDR3 is TGTGCCAGCAGTTCACTAGCTAATACGCAGTATTTT. The genes are TRBV27 and TRBJ2-3; a possible D gene is TRBD2 (6 bases). Trimming shortened V by 4 bases and J by 7 bases, and 9 bases separated the two germline ends. The CDR3 has 12 amino acids. Germline V CDR1 and CDR2: MNHEY, SMNVEV (reference sequence).

The DNA of the CDR3 is TGCGCCAGCAGCCTAAGCGGGCTGAACAATCAGCCCCAGCATTTT. Encoded protein: CASSLSGLNNQPQHF. This chain connects TRBV4-1 to TRBJ1-5; D remains unclear. Trimming took 4 bases from V and 3 from J, leaving 13 bases between them. CDR3 size: 15 residues. The germline gives CDR1 MGHRA, CDR2 YSYEKL.

In regard to this clonotype: This may arise from a read error, as a much more abundant clone is one base away. The V call is TRBV11-1, the J call TRBJ2-1, with 10 bases matching TRBD1. The germline V gene has CDR1 SGHAT and CDR2 FQDESV (reference sequence). The CDR3 has 17 amino acids. DNA of the CDR3: TGTGCCAGCAGCACCTCAGGGACAGGGGTGGGGGTCAATGAGCGGTTCTTC. This translates into CASSTSGTGVGVNERFF.

This clonotype has just a few counts. The gene calls are TRBV28 and TRBJ2-5; perhaps TRBD2 as D (6 bases). The CDR3 is made up of 11 amino acids. The germline V gene encodes CDR1 MDHEN and CDR2 SYDVKM. The V end was cut by 5 bases, the J end by 11 bases, with 12 bases between. In nucleotides, the CDR3 is TGTGCCAGCAGTGGGACTTTCGGGCAGTACTTC. Amino acids: CASSGTFGQYF.

Turning to this clonotype: A read error is possible here, since a much larger clone lies one base away. This rearrangement joins TRBV20-1 to TRBJ2-3; tentative D call: TRBD1 (5 bases). Germline loops: CDR1 DFQATT, CDR2 SNEGSKA (reference sequence). The CDR3 has 11 amino acids. The CDR3 protein is CSAVSTGTQYF. Here the CDR3 DNA reads TGCAGTGCAGTTAGCACAGGTACGCAGTATTTT.

This clonotype showed up just a few times. The gene calls are TRBV29-1 and TRBJ2-3; D not resolved. Trimming stripped 5 bases from V and 4 bases from J, with 13 bases between. Germline assignment: CDR1 SQVTM and CDR2 ANQGSEA. This CDR3 is built from 13 residues. CDR3 amino acids: CSVLPRLADTQYF. CDR3 nucleotide sequence: TGCAGCGTTCTCCCCAGACTGGCAGATACGCAGTATTTT.

Written as DNA, the CDR3 is TGTGCCAGCAGTTTTAGAGCCTACGAGCAGTACTTC. It yields the protein CASSFRAYEQYF. The V call is TRBV12-3 or TRBV12-4, the J call TRBJ2-7, with D uncertain. Trimming left V 3 bases short and J 2 bases short, with 5 bases between. This CDR3 has 12 amino acids.

The chain couples TRBV2 to TRBJ2-3, with D uncertain. Trimming removed 2 bases from V and 5 bases from J, with 5 bases in between. The CDR3 sequence is 12 residues long. Germline CDR1 SNHLY, CDR2 FYNNEI. The CDR3 loop reads CASSESEDTQYF. CDR3 nucleotides: TGTGCCAGCAGTGAATCAGAAGATACGCAGTATTTT.

This clonotype turned up a few times. The CDR3 DNA sequence: TGTGCCAGCAGTGACTCCAAGACAGGGTTCTCCTACGAGCAGTACTTC. Amino acid sequence: CASSDSKTGFSYEQYF. The chain is built from TRBV25-1 and TRBJ2-7, with 7 bases that match TRBD1. The CDR3 totals 16 residues. CDR1 is MGHDK, CDR2 SYGVNS, per germline. Trimming at V came to 3 bases and at J to 0 bases, leaving 8 bases not matched to a gene.

This clonotype was detected only once. This chain links TRBV6-6 with TRBJ2-3; TRBD1 matches at 9 bases. Germline CDR1 and CDR2: MNHNY and SVGAGI (reference sequence). The CDR3 loop spans 13 amino acids. V trimming: 2 bases; J trimming: 10 bases; junction bases outside the gene matches: 4. The CDR3 reads CASSYPDRGAQYF. The CDR3 DNA sequence: TGTGCCAGCAGTTACCCGGACAGGGGAGCGCAGTATTTT.

The chain links TRBV9 to TRBJ1-2, with 7 bases fitting TRBD1. CDR3 length equals 17 residues. V gave up 0 bases and J gave up 3 bases; unmatched junction bases: 11. The germline V gene has CDR1 SGDLS and CDR2 YYNGEE. CDR3 protein: CASSVGSTGPVHYGYTF. The CDR3 nucleotides are TGTGCCAGCAGCGTAGGCTCGACAGGGCCCGTCCACTATGGCTACACCTTC. Based on the CDR3 plus reference TRBV9 and TRBJ1-2, the full variable domain is DSGVTQTPKHLITATGQRVTLRCSPRSGDLSVYWYQQSLDQGLQFLIQYYNGEERAKGNILERFSAQQFPDLHSELNLSSLELGDSALYFCASSVGSTGPVHYGYTFGSGTRLTVV.

The rearrangement uses TRBV28 and TRBJ1-2; D possibly corresponds to TRBD1 (6 bases). V was trimmed by 7 bases and J by 4 bases, leaving 16 bases between them. The CDR3 consists of 14 residues. Germline CDR1 MDHEN, CDR2 SYDVKM. The CDR3 DNA is TGTGCCAGCACGGCCGCGGACAGCATCTATGGCTACACCTTC. Its translation is CASTAADSIYGYTF.